This T cell receptor (beta chain) comes out of a study of cytomegalovirus exposure and HLA in healthy donors. About the study: The approximately 660 first-cohort repertoires shared a platform with the 110 or so validation repertoires, as reported in a later analysis.

Only in-frame clones appear in the TCRdb table, and some are missing; sequencing was by immunoSEQ multiplex PCR. This sample has 55,000 to 65,000 clones, with 90% found just once. Separate from the approximately 720-subject first cohort was the approximately 120-subject validation cohort, to which the donors belonged. Study-level points and caveats: Most TCR sequences were rare, but some public TCRs occurred in many donors.

The CDR3 has 14 amino acids. The V end lost 7 bases, the J end lost 6 bases, and 16 bases lay between the germline ends. Germline CDR1 is LNHDA and CDR2 is SQIVND (reference sequence). As to this clone: Its specificity is unknown.

The chain carries TRBV19 and TRBJ2-1, with D maybe TRBD2 (5 bases). The sequence was collected from a man in his late teens or twenties in good health and CMV-seronegative. Sample: PBMCs. CDR3: CASNVGVRGNEQFF. In DNA form, the CDR3 reads TGTGCCAGTAATGTGGGAGTAAGAGGCAATGAGCAGTTCTTC.